This TCR beta chain was recovered during a study of T cell responses to AZD1222 COVID-19 vaccine. General study points: Baseline seropositivity characterized only a handful of AZD1222 recipients.

Trimming pared 5 bases from V and 6 bases from J, leaving 10 bases between. From germline, CDR1 is SGHTA and CDR2 FQGTGA. The CDR3 is 12 amino acids. Note on this clone: As yet, its antigen is unknown.

Assay: immunoSEQ multiplex PCR; the TCRdb copy retains only in-frame clones and omits some. The data show 70,000 or so clones, about three quarters seen once. The source material was peripheral blood, sampled on day 0 of AZD1222 vaccination. The sequence was obtained from an adult in good health. The chain couples TRBV7-3 to TRBJ1-2; weak D call: TRBD1 (5 bases). Written as DNA, the CDR3 is TGTGCCAGCAGCAGGGGTTCGGATGGCTACACCTTC. Its protein product is CASSRGSDGYTF.